A single sample gave rise to the 9 T cell receptor beta chains below, sequenced in a study of metastatic and nonmetastatic thyroid tumors. Patients had received no treatment of any kind before thyroid surgery. MiXCR re-clonotyped the PCR reads for TCRdb. The table lists 25,000 to 30,000 clones, around a quarter of them singletons. The sequenced sample was blood. These receptors originate from a female donor with papillary thyroid cancer or a benign thyroid nodule (not recorded which). Some clones in this sample may be carry-over from other donors' samples.

This clone has just a few counts. V and J are TRBV12-3 or TRBV12-4 and TRBJ2-5; D perhaps matches TRBD2 (5 bases). The V and J ends lost 8 bases and 2 bases respectively, with 27 bases between them. The CDR3 runs 18 residues. For the CDR3, the DNA is TGTGCCAGCCGAATTTCGGGGTGTCTGGGGTGGAATCAAGAGACCCAGTACTTC. It encodes CASRISGCLGWNQETQYF.

This clone was observed at least ten times. The chain recombines TRBV19 with TRBJ1-2, with 8 bases aligning to TRBD1. This CDR3 is built from 13 residues. Unmatched junction bases numbered 3, after V lost 5 bases and J lost 4 bases. Germline V gives CDR1 LNHDA, CDR2 SQIVND (reference sequence). The CDR3 DNA sequence: TGTGCCAGTAGTCAAACAGGGGGCTATGGCTACACCTTC. This encodes CASSQTGGYGYTF.

This clone was detected only a few times. The J gene is TRBJ2-7, the V gene TRBV7-2; 7 bases agree with TRBD2. V shed 5 bases and J 6 bases; nucleotides not matched to a gene: 7. This CDR3 region has 13 residues. CDR1 and CDR2 from the germline V gene are SGHTA and FQGNSA. As DNA, the CDR3 is TGTGCCAGCAGCAGCGGGGTACTCTCCGAGCAGTACTTC. As protein: CASSSGVLSEQYF.

This clone is labeled as medium-sized. The chain joins TRBV27 to TRBJ2-6; D is unresolved. The V end was cut by 5 bases, the J end by 2 bases, with 16 bases between. Germline loops: CDR1 MNHEY, CDR2 SMNVEV (reference sequence). The CDR3 is made up of 17 amino acids. The CDR3 loop is CASSQSEVGAGANVLTF. The CDR3 nucleotides are TGTGCCAGCAGTCAATCAGAGGTAGGAGCTGGGGCCAACGTCCTGACTTTC.

A word on this clone: A much larger clone differs from this one at a single base, so this may be a read error. CDR3 region: CASSLGTNNEQLF. CDR3 DNA sequence: TGCGCCAGCAGCTTGGGGACTAACAATGAGCAGCTCTTC. V gene TRBV5-1 combines with J gene TRBJ2-1, with D possibly being TRBD2 (6 bases). The CDR3 loop spans 13 amino acids. Per germline, CDR1 SGHRS and CDR2 YFSETQ.

The gene calls are TRBV20-1 and TRBJ2-7, with D perhaps TRBD1 or TRBD2 (6 bases each). V was trimmed by 3 bases and J by 2 bases, leaving 14 bases between them. CDR3 length equals 14 residues. Germline V CDR1 and CDR2: DFQATT, SNEGSKA (reference sequence). CDR3 nucleotides: TGCAGTGCTAGGAGGGATGGGGGGCCCTACGAGCAGTACTTC. Translating it yields CSARRDGGPYEQYF.

This clone came up a few times. With a much larger clone just one base away, this may be a read error. V is TRBV29-1 and J is TRBJ2-5, with 7 positions matching TRBD2. This CDR3 contains 16 residues. CDR1 is SQVTM and CDR2 is ANQGSEA in the germline V gene. V shed 5 bases, J shed 4 bases, and the junction held 16 bases outside the gene matches. CDR3 in amino acids: CSVSGGLSGTGETQYF. The CDR3 DNA reads as TGCAGCGTTTCGGGAGGCCTAAGCGGGACGGGAGAGACCCAGTACTTC.

This clone was picked up one time. The J gene is TRBJ1-1, the V gene TRBV20-1; 8 bases line up with TRBD1. The CDR3 is 14 residues long. V lost 6 bases to trimming and J lost 5 bases; unmatched junction nucleotides: 11. Germline CDR1 and CDR2: DFQATT and SNEGSKA (reference sequence). The CDR3, as DNA: TGCAGTGCGTGCCGGGACACAGGGGGTACTGAAGCTTTCTTT. Its translation is CSACRDTGGTEAFF.

This clone was counted only a few times. This may come from a read error, since a much larger clone is one base off. This chain uses TRBV29-1 with TRBJ1-2; tentative D call: TRBD1 (5 bases). The CDR3 has 13 amino acids. V was cut by 4 bases and J by 6 bases, with 15 bases left in between. The germline V gene has CDR1 SQVTM and CDR2 ANQGSEA. CDR3 protein: CSVAPCGGDGYTF. In DNA form, the CDR3 reads TGCAGCGTTGCCCCCTGTGGAGGGGATGGCTACACCTTC.